Shown below are 7 T cell receptor beta chains from a single sample sequenced in a study of cytomegalovirus exposure and HLA in healthy donors. Use of 60 Vbeta and 13 Jbeta primers characterized the PCR. Using immunoSEQ multiplex PCR, the repertoire was profiled, and TCRdb retains in-frame clones only, with some absent. The data hold approximately 140,000 clones, with roughly 77% observed a single time. The sequencing sample was made of PBMCs. The receptors come from a human donor in good health.

The gene calls are TRBV13 and TRBJ2-7; D uncertain. This CDR3 contains 13 residues. Trimming shortened V by 6 bases and J by 0 bases, and 9 bases separated the two germline ends. Germline-derived CDR1 and CDR2 are PRHDT and FYEKMQ (reference sequence). The CDR3 coding sequence is TGTGCCAGCAGTTTTATGAGCTCCTACGAGCAGTACTTC. This encodes CASSFMSSYEQYF. The whole variable domain, filled in from reference TRBV13 and TRBJ2-7, reads AAGVIQSPRHLIKEKRETATLKCYPIPRHDTVYWYQQGPGQDPQFLISFYEKMQSDKGSIPDRFSAQQFSDYHSELNMSSLELGDSALYFCASSFMSSYEQYFGPGTRLTVT.

The gene calls are TRBV5-1 and TRBJ2-2, with 8 bases fitting TRBD2. The CDR3 runs 18 residues. Unmatched junction bases numbered 13, after V lost 0 bases and J lost 6 bases. Germline V gene lookup returns CDR1 SGHRS and CDR2 YFSETQ. CDR3 nucleotides: TGCGCCAGCAGCTTGGCCTCCGGGGGGGCCCTAACTTCCGGGGAGCTGTTTTTT. This encodes CASSLASGGALTSGELFF.

This clone occurred a few times. The rearrangement joins TRBV19 to TRBJ2-7, with 8 positions matching TRBD1. The CDR3 has 14 amino acids. V shed 4 bases, J shed 2 bases, and the junction held 4 bases outside the gene matches. The germline V gene encodes CDR1 LNHDA and CDR2 SQIVND (reference sequence). DNA of the CDR3: TGTGCCAGTAGTAGAGAGGACAGGGCCTACGAGCAGTACTTC. Protein sequence: CASSREDRAYEQYF.

In its sample, this clone was seen once. The V gene is TRBV6-5, the J gene TRBJ2-1, with 8 bases fitting TRBD2. Looked up from germline, CDR1 is MNHEY and CDR2 is SVGAGI. Trimming took 1 base from V and 8 from J; bases not matched to a gene: 7. CDR3 length: 15 amino acids. CDR3 region: CASSYWTGGADEQFF. CDR3 bases: TGTGCCAGCAGTTACTGGACGGGGGGGGCCGATGAGCAGTTCTTC.

This chain joins TRBV19 and TRBJ2-7; tentative D call: TRBD2 (5 bases). Trimming took 5 bases from V and 0 from J, leaving 14 bases between them. Per germline, CDR1 LNHDA and CDR2 SQIVND (reference sequence). This CDR3 contains 15 residues. This chain's CDR3 is CASSGDYGLSYEQYF. DNA for the CDR3: TGTGCCAGTAGTGGTGACTATGGTCTCTCCTACGAGCAGTACTTC.

The chain employs TRBV27 and TRBJ2-1; D may be TRBD2 (6 bases). The CDR3 runs to 14 residues. Trimming cost V 3 bases and J 6 bases, with 12 bases left between them. Germline CDR1 reads MNHEY; CDR2 reads SMNVEV (reference sequence). The DNA for the CDR3 is TGTGCCAGCAGTTTGGGGACTCTGGGCAATGAGCAGTTCTTC. Amino acids: CASSLGTLGNEQFF.

CDR3 DNA sequence: TGCGCCAGCAGCCTACTAGCGGGAGTTTCGAGCACCGGGGAGCTGTTTTTT. Its translation is CASSLLAGVSSTGELFF. The chain carries TRBV5-1 and TRBJ2-2, with TRBD2 matching 11 bases. The germline gives CDR1 SGHRS, CDR2 YFSETQ. The J segment lost 4 bases and the V segment lost 4 bases, leaving 9 bases of the junction unmatched. There are 17 residues in the CDR3.